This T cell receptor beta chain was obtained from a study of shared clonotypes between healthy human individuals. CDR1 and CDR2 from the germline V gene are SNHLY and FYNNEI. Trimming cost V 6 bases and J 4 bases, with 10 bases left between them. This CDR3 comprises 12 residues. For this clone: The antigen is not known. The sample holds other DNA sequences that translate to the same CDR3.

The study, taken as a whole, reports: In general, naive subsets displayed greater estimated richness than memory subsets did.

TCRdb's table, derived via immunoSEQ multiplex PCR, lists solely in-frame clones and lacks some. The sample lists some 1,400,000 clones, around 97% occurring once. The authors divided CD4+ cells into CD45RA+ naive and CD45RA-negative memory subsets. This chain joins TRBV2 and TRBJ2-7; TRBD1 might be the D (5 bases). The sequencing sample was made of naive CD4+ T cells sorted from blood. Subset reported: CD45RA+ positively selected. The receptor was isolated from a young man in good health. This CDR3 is CASRSDSYEQYF. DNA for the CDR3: TGTGCCAGCAGATCAGACAGTTACGAGCAGTACTTC.